A single sample gave rise to the 7 T cell receptor beta chains below, sequenced in a study of cytomegalovirus exposure and HLA in healthy donors. TCRdb's copy holds only in-frame clones and misses some; the assay was immunoSEQ multiplex PCR. The table shows about 120,000 clones, with over 65% occurring only once. The specimen was PBMCs. Source of these receptors: a woman aged 25-40 years in good health and CMV-seronegative.

The chain is built from TRBV18 and TRBJ1-1; 8 positions agree with TRBD1. V shed 3 bases, J shed 7 bases, and the junction held 4 bases outside the gene matches. The CDR3 sequence is 13 residues long. The germline gives CDR1 KGHSH, CDR2 LQKENI. Here the CDR3 DNA reads TGTGCCAGCTCACCGGGACAGGACCTTGAAGCTTTCTTT. Encoded protein: CASSPGQDLEAFF. Filled out from reference TRBV18 and TRBJ1-1, the complete variable domain reads NAGVMQNPRHLVRRRGQEARLRCSPMKGHSHVYWYRQLPEEGLKFMVYLQKENIIDESGMPKERFSAEFPKEGPSILRIQQVVRGDSAAYFCASSPGQDLEAFFGQGTRLTVV.

This clone is a singleton in its sample. The chain recombines TRBV7-9 with TRBJ2-2, with 10 nucleotides matching TRBD2. Germline CDR1 SEHNR, CDR2 FQNEAQ (reference sequence). The junction had 9 bases not matched to a gene; V was cut back by 1 base and J by 4 bases. This CDR3 comprises 18 residues. The CDR3: CASSLGRELAGPTGELFF. Written as DNA, the CDR3 is TGTGCCAGCAGCTTAGGCAGGGAACTAGCGGGGCCCACCGGGGAGCTGTTTTTT. The whole variable domain, filled in from reference TRBV7-9 and TRBJ2-2, reads DTGVSQNPRHKITKRGQNVTFRCDPISEHNRLYWYRQTLGQGPEFLTYFQNEAQLEKSRLLSDRFSAERPKGSFSTLEIQRTEQGDSAMYLCASSLGRELAGPTGELFFGEGSRLTVL.

This chain uses TRBV5-1 with TRBJ1-1; D unresolved. The CDR3 has 15 residues. The V gene's germline CDR1 is SGHRS and CDR2 YFSETQ. Trimming removed 0 bases from V and 4 bases from J, with 13 bases in between. The CDR3 protein is CASSLAPGGSTEAFF. DNA of the CDR3: TGCGCCAGCAGCTTGGCCCCAGGAGGGTCCACTGAAGCTTTCTTT.

The chain joins TRBV5-4 to TRBJ2-5; 11 positions match TRBD2. The germline gives CDR1 SGHNT, CDR2 YYREEE (reference sequence). The CDR3 is made up of 17 amino acids. The V segment lost 3 bases and the J segment 2 bases; nucleotides outside the gene matches: 9. The CDR3 loop reads CASSSRIIAGGQETQYF. CDR3 bases: TGTGCCAGCAGCTCAAGGATCATAGCGGGGGGGCAAGAGACCCAGTACTTC.

CDR3 region: CASSLAPGTGGYEQYF. The CDR3 bases are TGTGCCAGCAGCTTAGCCCCCGGGACAGGGGGCTACGAGCAGTACTTC. The rearrangement links TRBV7-2 to TRBJ2-7, with TRBD1 matching over 11 bases. Germline V gene sequence: CDR1 SGHTA, CDR2 FQGNSA. V trimming: 0 bases; J trimming: 3 bases; junction bases outside the gene matches: 4. The CDR3 totals 16 residues.

The V and J genes are TRBV6-4 and TRBJ1-4; 7 nucleotides agree with TRBD1. The junction had 5 bases not matched to a gene; V was cut back by 4 bases and J by 3 bases. This CDR3 has 15 residues. Germline lookup yields CDR1 MRHNA and CDR2 SNTAGT. The CDR3 region is CASSATGVANEKLFF. CDR3 bases: TGTGCCAGCAGTGCCACAGGGGTAGCTAATGAAAAACTGTTTTTT.

This clone was counted a single time. The chain is built from TRBV2 and TRBJ2-5, with 9 bases aligning to TRBD1. The length of the CDR3 is 14 residues. The V gene's germline CDR1 is SNHLY and CDR2 FYNNEI. J was trimmed by 3 bases and V by 7 bases; bases with no gene match: 6. DNA of the CDR3: TGTGCCAGCATGAAGGGACAGGGTGAAGAGACCCAGTACTTC. Its translation: CASMKGQGEETQYF.